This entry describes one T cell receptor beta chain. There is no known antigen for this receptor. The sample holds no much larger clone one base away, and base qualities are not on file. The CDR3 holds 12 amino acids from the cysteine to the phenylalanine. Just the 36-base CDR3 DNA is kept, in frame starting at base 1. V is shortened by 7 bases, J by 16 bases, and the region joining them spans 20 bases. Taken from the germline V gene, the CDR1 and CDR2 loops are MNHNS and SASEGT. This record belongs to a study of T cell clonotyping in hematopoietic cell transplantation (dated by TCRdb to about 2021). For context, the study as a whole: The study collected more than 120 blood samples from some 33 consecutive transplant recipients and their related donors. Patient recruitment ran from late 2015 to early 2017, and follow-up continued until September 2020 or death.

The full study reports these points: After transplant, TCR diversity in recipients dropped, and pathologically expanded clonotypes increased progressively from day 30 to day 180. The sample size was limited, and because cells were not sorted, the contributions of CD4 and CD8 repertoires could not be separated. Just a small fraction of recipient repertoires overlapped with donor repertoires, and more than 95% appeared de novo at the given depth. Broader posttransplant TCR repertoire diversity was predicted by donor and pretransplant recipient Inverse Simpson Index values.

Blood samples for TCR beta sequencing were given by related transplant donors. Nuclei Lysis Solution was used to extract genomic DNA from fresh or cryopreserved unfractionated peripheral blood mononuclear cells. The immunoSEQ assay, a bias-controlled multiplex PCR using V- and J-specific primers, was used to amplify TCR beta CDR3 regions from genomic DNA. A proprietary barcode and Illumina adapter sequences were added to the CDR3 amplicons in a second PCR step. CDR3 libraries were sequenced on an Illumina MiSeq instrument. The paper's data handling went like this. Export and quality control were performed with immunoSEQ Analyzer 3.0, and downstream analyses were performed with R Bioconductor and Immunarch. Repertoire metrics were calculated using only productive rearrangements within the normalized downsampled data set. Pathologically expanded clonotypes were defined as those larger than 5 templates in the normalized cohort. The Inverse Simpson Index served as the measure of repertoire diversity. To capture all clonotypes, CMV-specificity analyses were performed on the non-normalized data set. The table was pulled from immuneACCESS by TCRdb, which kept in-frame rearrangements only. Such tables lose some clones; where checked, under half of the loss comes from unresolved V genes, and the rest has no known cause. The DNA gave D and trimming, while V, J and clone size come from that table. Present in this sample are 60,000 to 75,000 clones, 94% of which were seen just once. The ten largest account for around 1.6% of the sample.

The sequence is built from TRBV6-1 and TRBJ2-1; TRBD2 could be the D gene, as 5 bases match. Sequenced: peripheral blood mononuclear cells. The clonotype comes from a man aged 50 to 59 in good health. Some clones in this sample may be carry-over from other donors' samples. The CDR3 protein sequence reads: CASTEGPTSTFF. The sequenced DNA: TGTGCCAGCACCGAGGGCCCTACCTCCACTTTCTTC.